The T cell receptor (beta chain) under discussion was sequenced for a study of shared clonotypes between healthy human individuals. CD45RO-negative, CCR7-positively selected cells formed the naive CD8 fraction, excluding terminally differentiated effector memory CD45RA+ cells. The material for each subset, its genomic DNA, was split evenly across several immunoSEQ plates. In the study's own analysis: There were no quality scores in the junction-only immunoSEQ sequences, so filtering differed. Only in-frame clones appear in the TCRdb table, and some are missing; sequencing was by immunoSEQ multiplex PCR. V and J calls plus clone size are reproduced from that table; the DNA served to infer D and trimming. The sample shows roughly 550,000 clones, just under 97% of them seen only once. In the case of this clone: Its antigen is unidentified.

Regarding the study as a whole: Apart from blood, nothing was sampled; tissue repertoires likely differ.

The sequenced sample was naive CD8+ T cells sorted from blood. The receptor comes from a woman in her twenties or thirties in good health.

The CDR3 loop reads CASSDSDGPTYNEQFF. For the CDR3, the DNA is TGTGCCAGCAGTGACTCTGATGGACCCACTTACAATGAGCAGTTCTTC. The rearrangement joins TRBV6-4 to TRBJ2-1; D ambiguous. V was shortened by 0 bases and J by 4 bases, with 13 bases between the two germline ends. The CDR3 covers 16 residues. From germline, CDR1 is MRHNA and CDR2 SNTAGT.